The 30 T cell receptor beta chains below come from one sample, sequenced in a study of blood T cell repertoires in COVID-19. Produced via immunoSEQ multiplex PCR; TCRdb's table is partial and in-frame only. The table has over 250,000 clones, around nine tenths seen once. What was sequenced was PBMCs or T cells enriched from blood (not recorded which). Receptors originate from a man in his sixties who had recovered from COVID-19.

V usage is TRBV15 and J usage is TRBJ2-1; 13 bases agree with TRBD2. CDR3 length equals 16 residues. V was clipped by 3 bases and J by 6 bases; unmatched bases: 5. CDR1 and CDR2 from the germline V gene are LNHNV and YYDKDF (reference sequence). Here the CDR3 reads CATSSPGLAGVNEQFF. CDR3 sequence (DNA): TGTGCCACCAGCAGCCCCGGACTAGCGGGGGTCAATGAGCAGTTCTTC.

This chain connects TRBV7-8 to TRBJ2-5; D perhaps matches TRBD2 (6 bases). CDR3 length equals 15 residues. The germline CDR1 and CDR2 sequences are SGHVS and FQNEAQ. The ends were cut back, 5 bases at V and 5 bases at J, with 18 bases in the middle. DNA for the CDR3: TGTGCCAGCAGCGCTAAGACTAGGGCGGGTGAGACCCAGTACTTC. Protein: CASSAKTRAGETQYF.

The chain couples TRBV9 to TRBJ2-1; 16 nucleotides align to TRBD2. J lost 6 bases, V lost 3 bases, and 9 bases had no gene match. CDR1 SGDLS and CDR2 YYNGEE come from the germline V gene. The CDR3 contains 18 residues. The CDR3 loop is CASSASGLAGGPINEQFF. CDR3 bases: TGTGCCAGCAGCGCTTCGGGACTAGCGGGAGGGCCTATCAATGAGCAGTTCTTC.

CDR3 DNA: TGTGCCAGCAGCTTGTCAGGGGCTAACGAGCAGTACTTC. It codes for CASSLSGANEQYF. This rearrangement joins TRBV7-9 to TRBJ2-7, with D possibly matching TRBD1 (6 bases). The germline V and J ends were trimmed by 3 bases and 5 bases, with 11 bases remaining between them. The CDR3 sequence is 13 residues long. The germline V gene encodes CDR1 SEHNR and CDR2 FQNEAQ (reference sequence).

The chain carries TRBV4-1 and TRBJ1-4; 7 positions match TRBD1. The CDR3 runs to 14 residues. The V and J ends lost 4 bases and 4 bases, in that order; junction bases with no gene match: 3. Looked up from germline, CDR1 is MGHRA and CDR2 is YSYEKL. CDR3 protein: CASSPGQFNEKLFF. CDR3 sequence (DNA): TGCGCCAGCAGCCCGGGACAGTTTAATGAAAAACTGTTTTTT.

The rearrangement links TRBV10-1 to TRBJ2-2; TRBD1 agrees at 9 bases. V was pared by 0 bases and J by 2 bases, with 4 bases of the junction left unmatched. This CDR3 contains 17 residues. Germline loops: CDR1 WNHNN, CDR2 SYGVQD (reference sequence). The CDR3 sequence: CASSESVTGGNTGELFF. DNA of the CDR3: TGCGCCAGCAGTGAGTCGGTCACAGGGGGCAACACCGGGGAGCTGTTTTTT.

This clone was seen a single time. This chain connects TRBV19 to TRBJ2-1; TRBD1 is a possible D gene (6 bases). The CDR3 is made up of 13 amino acids. V lost 4 bases to trimming and J lost 9 bases, with 13 bases between them. Germline CDR1 is LNHDA and CDR2 is SQIVND (reference sequence). CDR3 protein: CASSRNRETEQFF. CDR3 sequence (DNA): TGTGCCAGTAGTAGGAACAGGGAGACTGAGCAGTTCTTC.

The chain has TRBV9 and TRBJ1-6; perhaps TRBD1 as D (5 bases). Trimming removed 5 bases from V and 10 bases from J, with 13 bases in between. The CDR3 covers 13 residues. Germline V CDR1 and CDR2: SGDLS, YYNGEE. The CDR3 region has the DNA TGTGCCAGCAGTTGGCAGGGTGGATCACCCCTCCACTTT. Translation gives CASSWQGGSPLHF.

The chain combines TRBV24-1 with TRBJ2-3; D might be TRBD2 (6 bases). CDR1 KGHDR and CDR2 SFDVKD come from the germline V gene. CDR3 length: 15 amino acids. Between the trimmed V and J ends, which lost 0 bases and 2 bases, there was a span of 8 bases. The CDR3 DNA is TGTGCCACCAGTGATTTGGCGGGGCTCACAGATACGCAGTATTTT. This codes for CATSDLAGLTDTQYF.

This chain uses TRBV10-3 with TRBJ2-5; 8 nucleotides agree with TRBD2. Per the germline V gene, CDR1 is ENHRY and CDR2 is SYGVKD. Trimming took 0 bases from V and 1 from J; bases not matched to a gene: 4. The CDR3 extends over 16 amino acids. In nucleotides, the CDR3 is TGTGCCATCAGTGAGTCGGCTAGCGGGCCCCAAGAGACCCAGTACTTC. Protein: CAISESASGPQETQYF.

The chain has TRBV9 and TRBJ1-2; 7 bases are shared with TRBD1. There are 11 residues in the CDR3. V shed 5 bases, J shed 14 bases, and the junction held 9 bases outside the gene matches. Per germline, CDR1 SGDLS and CDR2 YYNGEE. In DNA, the CDR3 is TGTGCCAGCAGGACCGGGACAGTTTATACCTTC. It codes for CASRTGTVYTF.

The rearrangement uses TRBV9 and TRBJ1-1, with D perhaps TRBD1 (6 bases). V was pared by 0 bases and J by 1 base, with 10 bases between. CDR3 length: 15 amino acids. Germline V gene lookup returns CDR1 SGDLS and CDR2 YYNGEE. The CDR3 is CASSVDGGANTEAFF. CDR3 bases: TGTGCCAGCAGCGTAGACGGGGGGGCGAACACTGAAGCTTTCTTT.

This clone was seen once. This chain links TRBV2 with TRBJ1-4, with D unresolved. The CDR3 consists of 17 residues. Trimming shortened V by 0 bases and J by 3 bases, and 14 bases separated the two germline ends. Germline CDR1 and CDR2: SNHLY and FYNNEI. CDR3 DNA sequence: TGTGCCAGCAGTGAAGCGCCGTCCGTAGCGGCTAATGAAAAACTGTTTTTT. Amino acid sequence: CASSEAPSVAANEKLFF. The variable domain in full, completed from reference TRBV2 and TRBJ1-4, reads EPEVTQTPSHQVTQMGQEVILRCVPISNHLYFYWYRQILGQKVEFLVSFYNNEISEKSEIFDDQFSVERPDGSNFTLKIRSTKLEDSAMYFCASSEAPSVAANEKLFFGSGTQLSVL.

In its sample, this clone was seen once. V is TRBV2 and J is TRBJ2-1; D gene ambiguous. V dropped 4 bases and J dropped 6 bases, with 7 bases sitting between them. This CDR3 spans 12 amino acids. Germline V CDR1 and CDR2: SNHLY, FYNNEI. The CDR3 spells CASSVHSNEQFF. The CDR3 DNA sequence: TGTGCCAGCAGTGTCCATTCCAATGAGCAGTTCTTC.

The genes are TRBV7-2 and TRBJ2-3; 7 bases are shared with TRBD2. The V gene end was trimmed by 4 bases and the J gene end by 1 base; junction bases not matched to a gene: 2. Germline V gives CDR1 SGHTA, CDR2 FQGNSA. CDR3 length: 14 amino acids. The CDR3 spells CASSWSGGTDTQYF. As DNA, the CDR3 is TGTGCCAGCAGCTGGAGCGGGGGCACAGATACGCAGTATTTT.

This chain links TRBV18 with TRBJ1-1; 7 bases align to TRBD1. Germline V gene lookup returns CDR1 KGHSH and CDR2 LQKENI. The trim removed 3 bases at V and 1 base at J, leaving 2 bases unmatched. The CDR3 extends over 14 amino acids. The CDR3 nucleotides are TGTGCCAGCTCACCTTACAGGGGGAACACTGAAGCTTTCTTT. Translating it yields CASSPYRGNTEAFF.

In DNA, the CDR3 is TGTGCCAGCTCACCTAACGCCGGGACAGGGCTTGGGGATTCACCCCTCCACTTT. Its translation is CASSPNAGTGLGDSPLHF. The rearrangement uses TRBV18 and TRBJ1-6, with 9 bases matching TRBD1. This CDR3 spans 18 amino acids. The V segment lost 3 bases and the J segment 8 bases; nucleotides outside the gene matches: 14. Germline CDR1 and CDR2: KGHSH and LQKENI.

This chain uses TRBV2 with TRBJ2-3; 8 bases match TRBD2. CDR3 length: 13 residues. The V gene's germline CDR1 is SNHLY and CDR2 FYNNEI. J lost 6 bases, V lost 6 bases, and 5 bases had no gene match. CDR3 sequence reads: CASRGLVSDTQYF. Here the CDR3 DNA reads TGTGCCAGCAGGGGACTAGTGTCTGATACGCAGTATTTT.

This chain connects TRBV5-1 to TRBJ2-3; no clear D. The V gene's germline CDR1 is SGHRS and CDR2 YFSETQ. The V end was cut by 5 bases, the J end by 4 bases, with 14 bases between. CDR3 length: 14 amino acids. CDR3 sequence: CASRVDSAADTQYF. DNA of the CDR3: TGCGCCAGCAGAGTGGATTCGGCGGCAGATACGCAGTATTTT. Together with reference TRBV5-1 and TRBJ2-3, the CDR3 gives the full variable domain: KAGVTQTPRYLIKTRGQQVTLSCSPISGHRSVSWYQQTPGQGLQFLFEYFSETQRNKGNFPGRFSGRQFSNSRSEMNVSTLELGDSALYLCASRVDSAADTQYFGPGTRLTVL.

The chain combines TRBV20-1 with TRBJ2-5; no clear D. The V gene lost 3 bases and the J gene lost 2 bases, with 7 bases spanning the gap. Germline assignment: CDR1 DFQATT and CDR2 SNEGSKA (reference sequence). This CDR3 spans 12 amino acids. In DNA, the CDR3 is TGCAGTGCTAGTATCTCTCAAGAGACCCAGTACTTC. Translating it yields CSASISQETQYF.

The gene calls are TRBV7-2 and TRBJ2-7; 8 bases fit TRBD1. The CDR3 has 15 amino acids. V was pared by 1 base and J by 2 bases, with 4 bases of the junction left unmatched. Germline V CDR1 and CDR2: SGHTA, FQGNSA. The CDR3, as DNA: TGTGCCAGCAGCTTAGTCGACAGGGGAACCTACGAGCAGTACTTC. Its protein is CASSLVDRGTYEQYF.

This clone was recorded once. The chain combines TRBV5-6 with TRBJ2-3, with a tentative D call TRBD1 (7 bases). V shed 4 bases and J shed 0 bases, with 15 bases lying between them. The CDR3 length is 16 residues. Germline loops: CDR1 SGHDT, CDR2 YYEEEE. The CDR3 loop is CASSQATGTSTDTQYF. The CDR3 DNA is TGTGCCAGCAGCCAAGCGACAGGGACTAGCACAGATACGCAGTATTTT.

The chain is built from TRBV14 and TRBJ1-6; D remains ambiguous. CDR3 length: 17 residues. Germline-derived CDR1 and CDR2 are SGHDN and FVKESK. V was cut by 1 base and J by 7 bases, with 17 bases left in between. The DNA of the CDR3 is TGTGCCAGCAGCCAAGGGTTCCGGGATACTCGGAATTCACCCCTCCACTTT. This gives the protein CASSQGFRDTRNSPLHF.

The rearrangement uses TRBV12-3 or TRBV12-4 and TRBJ2-4; 9 bases line up with TRBD1. The CDR3 consists of 13 residues. J lost 9 bases, V lost 3 bases, and 3 bases had no gene match. Written as DNA, the CDR3 is TGTGCCAGCAGTTTGAGACAGGGGGGCATTCAGTACTTC. This sequence encodes CASSLRQGGIQYF.

The CDR3 DNA reads TGTGCCATCGGATCAGGGAATCAGCCCCAGCATTTT. It yields the protein CAIGSGNQPQHF. The chain carries TRBV10-3 and TRBJ1-5; a weak D match, TRBD1 (5 bases). This CDR3 region has 12 residues. Trimming shortened V by 8 bases and J by 4 bases, and 9 bases separated the two germline ends. Germline CDR1 reads ENHRY; CDR2 reads SYGVKD.

In DNA form, the CDR3 reads TGCGCCAGCAGCTTGAGGACTAGCGGGTGGTCCGGGGAGCTGTTTTTT. Translated: CASSLRTSGWSGELFF. The chain links TRBV5-1 to TRBJ2-2; 11 bases align to TRBD2. The ends lost 1 base at V and 6 bases at J; junction bases unmatched: 5. The CDR3 loop spans 16 amino acids. Germline V CDR1 and CDR2: SGHRS, YFSETQ.

This rearrangement joins TRBV11-2 to TRBJ2-2, with 7 bases that match TRBD2. CDR3 length equals 16 residues. Germline assignment: CDR1 SGHAT and CDR2 FQNNGV. V shed 5 bases, J shed 4 bases, and the junction held 10 bases outside the gene matches. The CDR3, as DNA: TGTGCCAGCAGCCGTATCCGCGGGGGACCCACCGGGGAGCTGTTTTTT. Amino acid sequence: CASSRIRGGPTGELFF.

This sequence joins TRBV4-1 and TRBJ2-1; 7 bases are a match to TRBD1. The germline V gene has CDR1 MGHRA and CDR2 YSYEKL. The CDR3 consists of 18 residues. Trimming at V came to 3 bases and at J to 2 bases, leaving 13 bases not matched to a gene. The CDR3 region is CASSQGPPTGSPYNEQFF. The CDR3, as DNA: TGCGCCAGCAGCCAGGGTCCCCCGACAGGGTCTCCCTACAATGAGCAGTTCTTC.

This chain uses TRBV7-9 with TRBJ2-1; no reliable D call. Germline values: CDR1 SEHNR, CDR2 FQNEAQ (reference sequence). With 3 bases removed from V and 6 bases from J, the gap between germline ends came to 18 bases. The CDR3 runs to 16 residues. The CDR3 is CASSFYRGGSRNEQFF. The DNA of the CDR3 is TGTGCCAGCAGCTTTTATCGAGGCGGTTCTCGCAATGAGCAGTTCTTC. The full variable domain, completed using reference TRBV7-9 and TRBJ2-1, is DTGVSQNPRHKITKRGQNVTFRCDPISEHNRLYWYRQTLGQGPEFLTYFQNEAQLEKSRLLSDRFSAERPKGSFSTLEIQRTEQGDSAMYLCASSFYRGGSRNEQFFGPGTRLTVL.

The CDR3 spells CASTWLAGVNEQFF. The CDR3 nucleotides read TGTGCCAGCACTTGGCTAGCGGGAGTCAATGAGCAGTTCTTC. This chain joins TRBV6-5 and TRBJ2-1, with 10 bases identical to TRBD2. Per the germline V gene, CDR1 is MNHEY and CDR2 is SVGAGI. The ends lost 7 bases at V and 6 bases at J; junction bases unmatched: 6. CDR3 size: 14 residues.